The 7 T cell receptor beta chains listed next were all sequenced from one sample in a study of cytomegalovirus exposure and HLA in healthy donors. This PCR relied on a set of 60 Vbeta primers and 13 Jbeta primers. Generated by immunoSEQ multiplex PCR, the TCRdb table keeps only in-frame clones and is missing some. The table includes about 160,000 clones, around 80% detected once. The specimen sequenced was PBMCs. The receptors come from a female donor in good health and CMV-seronegative.

This rearrangement joins TRBV10-3 to TRBJ1-1; D uncertain. Germline V CDR1 and CDR2: ENHRY, SYGVKD. This CDR3 has 14 amino acids. Trimming removed 4 bases from V and 3 bases from J, with 12 bases in between. This CDR3 is CAISVDGEDTEAFF. Here the CDR3 DNA reads TGTGCCATCAGTGTTGACGGGGAGGACACTGAAGCTTTCTTT.

The CDR3 loop is CASSQVPYRSAAAPETQYF. CDR3 nucleotide sequence: TGCGCCAGCAGCCAAGTCCCCTATCGGTCGGCGGCGGCCCCAGAGACCCAGTACTTC. This sequence joins TRBV4-3 and TRBJ2-5; D call uncertain. The CDR3 runs 19 residues. Trimming removed 1 base from V and 4 bases from J, with 25 bases in between. The germline V gene has CDR1 LGHNA and CDR2 YSLEER.

The chain combines TRBV7-2 with TRBJ2-1, with TRBD1 as a possible D gene (6 bases). The CDR3 is made up of 15 amino acids. Trimming cost V 3 bases and J 8 bases, with 17 bases left between them. Per germline, CDR1 SGHTA and CDR2 FQGNSA. The CDR3 reads CASSFRGRGRDEQFF. Here the CDR3 DNA reads TGTGCCAGCAGCTTCCGGGGCAGGGGTAGGGATGAGCAGTTCTTC.

The chain combines TRBV6-6 with TRBJ2-5; a possible D gene is TRBD2 (5 bases). The length of the CDR3 is 15 residues. Per germline, CDR1 MNHNY and CDR2 SVGAGI (reference sequence). V was trimmed by 4 bases and J by 4 bases, leaving 16 bases between them. CDR3 bases: TGTGCCAGCAGTTCCCCAGACAAAGAGGGAGAGACCCAGTACTTC. Protein sequence: CASSSPDKEGETQYF.

Of note for this clone: Other DNA sequences within the sample encode an identical CDR3. The chain couples TRBV2 to TRBJ1-2; 9 positions match TRBD1. This CDR3 comprises 13 residues. The trim removed 6 bases at V and 7 bases at J, leaving 6 bases unmatched. The V gene's germline CDR1 is SNHLY and CDR2 FYNNEI. CDR3 DNA: TGTGCCAGCAGAGCTGGACAGGGGTTTGGCTACACCTTC. Translation gives CASRAGQGFGYTF.

The CDR3 is CASSLRLADNNEQFF. In nucleotides, the CDR3 is TGCGCCAGCAGCCTAAGACTAGCGGACAACAATGAGCAGTTCTTC. The V and J genes are TRBV4-1 and TRBJ2-1; 9 bases line up with TRBD2. CDR3 length equals 15 residues. Germline loops: CDR1 MGHRA, CDR2 YSYEKL. V shed 4 bases and J 5 bases; nucleotides not matched to a gene: 6.

V is TRBV5-4 and J is TRBJ1-2, with TRBD1 identical over 8 bases. Germline V CDR1 and CDR2: SGHNT, YYREEE (reference sequence). This CDR3 contains 16 residues. With 2 bases clipped from V and 7 bases from J, the junction kept 13 bases outside the gene matches. CDR3 coding DNA: TGTGCCAGCAGCTTACAGGACAGGGTTTATACTAGTGGCTACACCTTC. Amino acids: CASSLQDRVYTSGYTF. The full variable domain, rest sourced from reference TRBV5-4 and TRBJ1-2, is ETGVTQSPTHLIKTRGQQVTLRCSSQSGHNTVSWYQQALGQGPQFIFQYYREEENGRGNFPPRFSGLQFPNYSSELNVNALELDDSALYLCASSLQDRVYTSGYTFGSGTRLTVV.